These 31 T cell receptor beta chains were all obtained from the same sample, sequenced in a study of cytomegalovirus exposure and HLA in healthy donors. With 60 Vbeta and 13 Jbeta primers, the PCR was carried out. Using immunoSEQ multiplex PCR, the repertoire was profiled, and TCRdb retains in-frame clones only, with some absent. The repertoire holds 140,000 to 150,000 clones, with less than 10% as singletons. Sequenced: PBMCs. The receptors come from a middle-aged man in good health and CMV-seronegative.

This clone was counted between two and nine times. This chain connects TRBV4-2 to TRBJ1-2; TRBD1 is a possible D gene (5 bases). Per germline, CDR1 LGHNA and CDR2 YNFKEQ. Trimming stripped 0 bases from V and 4 bases from J, with 9 bases between. This CDR3 comprises 14 residues. The CDR3 DNA is TGTGCCAGCAGCCAAGACCCAGGGTTCTATGGCTACACCTTC. Its translation: CASSQDPGFYGYTF.

This clone was seen more than once but under ten times. This chain links TRBV7-6 with TRBJ2-2; TRBD1 is a possible D gene (6 bases). Germline CDR1 and CDR2: SGHVS and FNYEAQ. Trimming pared 6 bases from V and 4 bases from J, leaving 12 bases between. The CDR3 consists of 14 residues. CDR3 sequence reads: CASSLQGITGELFF. The CDR3 bases are TGTGCCAGCAGTCTCCAGGGGATCACCGGGGAGCTGTTTTTT. Looking up the rest from reference TRBV7-6 and TRBJ2-2 gives the full variable domain: GAGVSQSPRYKVTKRGQDVALRCDPISGHVSLYWYRQALGQGPEFLTYFNYEAQQDKSGLPNDRFSAERPEGSISTLTIQRTEQRDSAMYRCASSLQGITGELFFGEGSRLTVL.

The chain recombines TRBV5-1 with TRBJ1-2, with 12 bases identical to TRBD1. The CDR3 consists of 16 residues. Trimming cost V 5 bases and J 7 bases; bases outside gene matches: 12. Germline CDR1 is SGHRS and CDR2 is YFSETQ. DNA of the CDR3: TGCGCCAGCAGAACTGAAGGGACAGGGGGCTCGGCTGGCTACACCTTC. Its translation is CASRTEGTGGSAGYTF.

The chain links TRBV30 to TRBJ1-6; unclear D gene. CDR3 length: 15 amino acids. CDR1 and CDR2 (germline): GTSNPN, SVGIG (reference sequence). Trimming removed 4 bases from V and 8 bases from J, with 18 bases in between. Here the CDR3 reads CAWKRWESGDSPLHF. The CDR3 nucleotides are TGTGCCTGGAAGAGGTGGGAGTCCGGCGATTCACCCCTCCACTTT.

This rearrangement joins TRBV9 to TRBJ1-1; TRBD1 matches 8 bases. CDR3 size: 15 residues. Unmatched junction bases numbered 9, after V lost 3 bases and J lost 5 bases. Germline V gene lookup returns CDR1 SGDLS and CDR2 YYNGEE. For the CDR3, the DNA is TGTGCCAGCAGCGGGAGGTCAGGGGGCCCGACTGAAGCTTTCTTT. Translation gives CASSGRSGGPTEAFF.

V is TRBV5-6 and J is TRBJ2-6, with D possibly being TRBD1 (6 bases). V was trimmed by 0 bases and J by 0 bases, leaving 10 bases between them. Per germline, CDR1 SGHDT and CDR2 YYEEEE. The CDR3 is 17 residues long. CDR3 sequence reads: CASSLGQEFSGANVLTF. The CDR3 bases are TGTGCCAGCAGCTTGGGACAGGAATTCTCTGGGGCCAACGTCCTGACTTTC.

The chain couples TRBV30 to TRBJ1-5, with TRBD1 as a possible D gene (5 bases). Germline V gene data show CDR1 as GTSNPN and CDR2 as SVGIG (reference sequence). Trimming left V 3 bases short and J 6 bases short, with 21 bases between. The CDR3 spans 16 residues. Here the CDR3 reads CAWSPGSGGRAQPQHF. The CDR3 DNA is TGTGCCTGGAGCCCGGGGTCGGGGGGGAGGGCTCAGCCCCAGCATTTT.

The chain joins TRBV2 to TRBJ1-5; 7 bases match TRBD1. This CDR3 is 14 amino acids long. Germline CDR1 and CDR2: SNHLY and FYNNEI. V was pared by 4 bases and J by 7 bases, with 7 bases of the junction left unmatched. The CDR3 reads CASSGQGFGQPQHF. CDR3 nucleotide sequence: TGTGCCAGCAGTGGACAGGGTTTCGGACAGCCCCAGCATTTT.

V gene TRBV5-1 combines with J gene TRBJ2-3, with 12 bases matching TRBD2. CDR1 SGHRS and CDR2 YFSETQ come from the germline V gene. The CDR3 contains 16 residues. The V gene end was trimmed by 8 bases and the J gene end by 1 base; junction bases not matched to a gene: 8. The CDR3 sequence is CASSTSGSPGTDTQYF. For the CDR3, the DNA is TGCGCCAGTTCGACTAGCGGGAGTCCTGGCACAGATACGCAGTATTTT.

A few counts support this clone. The chain recombines TRBV6-5 with TRBJ2-1; the D gene is possibly TRBD2 (6 bases). The CDR3 totals 14 residues. In germline, CDR1 is MNHEY, CDR2 SVGAGI. The germline V and J ends were trimmed by 7 bases and 10 bases, with 20 bases remaining between them. CDR3 sequence (DNA): TGTGCCAGCACCAACCTCCGTACGGGGGAGGAGCAGTTCTTC. Its translation is CASTNLRTGEEQFF.

This clone has just a few counts. The chain employs TRBV19 and TRBJ1-2, with TRBD1 as a possible D gene (6 bases). This CDR3 region has 14 residues. Germline CDR1 and CDR2: LNHDA and SQIVND (reference sequence). Trimming pared 3 bases from V and 3 bases from J, leaving 11 bases between. CDR3 bases: TGTGCCAGTAGTATTCGACAGGAGGACTATGGCTACACCTTC. As protein: CASSIRQEDYGYTF. Based on the CDR3 plus reference TRBV19 and TRBJ1-2, the full variable domain is DGGITQSPKYLFRKEGQNVTLSCEQNLNHDAMYWYRQDPGQGLRLIYYSQIVNDFQKGDIAEGYSVSREKKESFPLTVTSAQKNPTAFYLCASSIRQEDYGYTFGSGTRLTVV.

This clone was observed a handful of times. The chain joins TRBV11-2 to TRBJ2-1; possibly TRBD1 for D (5 bases). V was pared by 1 base and J by 8 bases, with 12 bases between. CDR1 SGHAT and CDR2 FQNNGV come from the germline V gene. The CDR3 has 14 residues. This CDR3 reads CASSLAVGVHEQFF. In DNA form, the CDR3 reads TGTGCCAGCAGCTTAGCTGTAGGGGTACATGAGCAGTTCTTC.

This clone was seen only a few times. The chain uses TRBV5-6 and TRBJ1-1; 10 bases line up with TRBD1. Germline V gene lookup returns CDR1 SGHDT and CDR2 YYEEEE. The CDR3 has 16 residues. Losses at the gene ends were 4 bases for V and 1 base for J; bases not matched to a gene: 7. CDR3 region: CASSTGTGAANTEAFF. The CDR3 region has the DNA TGTGCCAGCAGCACCGGGACAGGGGCGGCGAACACTGAAGCTTTCTTT.

In its sample, this clone was seen a few times. V usage is TRBV10-1 and J usage is TRBJ2-2, with 7 bases matching TRBD1. Germline CDR1 reads WNHNN; CDR2 reads SYGVQD (reference sequence). With 3 bases clipped from V and 0 bases from J, the junction kept 4 bases outside the gene matches. The CDR3 has 16 residues. The CDR3 protein is CASSDAGTANTGELFF. DNA of the CDR3: TGCGCCAGCAGTGACGCCGGGACAGCGAACACCGGGGAGCTGTTTTTT.

This chain links TRBV14 with TRBJ2-1, with D possibly being TRBD1 (6 bases). The CDR3 runs to 14 residues. In germline, CDR1 is SGHDN, CDR2 FVKESK. The V end was cut by 6 bases, the J end by 5 bases, with 14 bases between. The CDR3: CASRKEGGHNEQFF. As DNA, the CDR3 is TGTGCCAGCAGAAAGGAAGGGGGTCACAATGAGCAGTTCTTC.

This clone has a handful of counts. This chain connects TRBV7-9 to TRBJ1-2; possible D gene TRBD1, 6 bases. V lost 5 bases and J lost 8, with 12 bases in between. Per germline, CDR1 SEHNR and CDR2 FQNEAQ (reference sequence). The CDR3 is 12 amino acids. CDR3 in DNA: TGTGCCAGCAGCCGGCGACAGGAAGGCTACACCTTC. This encodes CASSRRQEGYTF.

This clone was observed a few times. This rearrangement joins TRBV6-6 to TRBJ2-7, with D possibly being TRBD2 (5 bases). The CDR3 totals 14 residues. The V gene's germline CDR1 is MNHNY and CDR2 SVGAGI (reference sequence). V was shortened by 4 bases and J by 3 bases, with 13 bases between the two germline ends. CDR3 sequence (DNA): TGTGCCAGCAGTTTTGGGTCGGGGATCTACGAGCAGTACTTC. Residues: CASSFGSGIYEQYF.

This clone was observed a few times. V and J are TRBV9 and TRBJ1-1; a weak D match, TRBD1 (5 bases). The germline gives CDR1 SGDLS, CDR2 YYNGEE. This CDR3 contains 15 residues. With 1 base removed from V and 7 bases from J, the gap between germline ends came to 17 bases. CDR3 nucleotide sequence: TGTGCCAGCAGCGTAATTATAGGGGCCCGAGGTGAAGCTTTCTTT. Translating it yields CASSVIIGARGEAFF.

This clone has just a few counts. The J gene is TRBJ2-2, the V gene TRBV19; TRBD1 aligns across 9 bases. Trimming at V came to 10 bases and at J to 2 bases, leaving 5 bases not matched to a gene. Germline CDR1 and CDR2: LNHDA and SQIVND (reference sequence). The CDR3 consists of 14 residues. CDR3 nucleotide sequence: TGTGCCACCAAGGGACAGGGAAACACCGGGGAGCTGTTTTTT. This codes for CATKGQGNTGELFF.

The chain is built from TRBV6-1 and TRBJ2-1, with TRBD2 identical over 10 bases. CDR3 length: 15 residues. After removal of 5 bases from V and 4 bases from J, the junction contained 5 bases not matched to a gene. Germline V CDR1 and CDR2: MNHNS, SASEGT. CDR3 coding DNA: TGTGCCAGCAGTACGCCTAGCGGGGGTTACAATGAGCAGTTCTTC. Translating gives CASSTPSGGYNEQFF.

The rearrangement joins TRBV10-1 to TRBJ2-1; 11 positions agree with TRBD2. Germline V gene sequence: CDR1 WNHNN, CDR2 SYGVQD (reference sequence). CDR3 length equals 17 residues. Trimming at V came to 0 bases and at J to 4 bases, leaving 5 bases not matched to a gene. The CDR3 nucleotides read TGCGCCAGCAGTGAGTCTACGGGGACTAGCGGATACAATGAGCAGTTCTTC. Translation gives CASSESTGTSGYNEQFF.

The rearrangement uses TRBV6-6 and TRBJ1-1; D is uncertain. CDR1 and CDR2 (germline): MNHNY, SVGAGI (reference sequence). The CDR3 runs 13 residues. V was trimmed by 2 bases and J by 1 base, leaving 5 bases between them. The CDR3 sequence: CASSYGQNTEAFF. The CDR3 nucleotides are TGTGCCAGCAGTTACGGCCAGAACACTGAAGCTTTCTTT.

The chain joins TRBV19 to TRBJ2-1; TRBD2 agrees at 8 bases. This CDR3 has 15 residues. The germline V gene encodes CDR1 LNHDA and CDR2 SQIVND (reference sequence). The J segment lost 0 bases and the V segment lost 5 bases, leaving 3 bases of the junction unmatched. The CDR3: CASSPGGSSYNEQFF. In nucleotides, the CDR3 is TGTGCCAGTAGTCCGGGGGGGAGCTCCTACAATGAGCAGTTCTTC.

This clone was recorded a few times. The chain employs TRBV5-3 and TRBJ1-2; the D gene is possibly TRBD1 (6 bases). TRBV5-3 falls under the ORF class, with uncertain function. The CDR3 is made up of 12 amino acids. V was cut by 5 bases and J by 7 bases, with 12 bases left in between. CDR3 in amino acids: CARRHRASGYTF. Here the CDR3 DNA reads TGTGCCAGAAGGCACAGGGCTTCTGGCTACACCTTC.

This clone turned up a few times. The chain links TRBV5-4 to TRBJ2-5; 10 bases are shared with TRBD2. Germline assignment: CDR1 SGHNT and CDR2 YYREEE (reference sequence). This CDR3 region has 15 residues. V was clipped by 1 base and J by 2 bases; unmatched bases: 2. The CDR3 nucleotides are TGTGCCAGCAGCTTGACTAGCGGGGCACAAGAGACCCAGTACTTC. It yields the protein CASSLTSGAQETQYF. The full variable domain, rest sourced from reference TRBV5-4 and TRBJ2-5, is ETGVTQSPTHLIKTRGQQVTLRCSSQSGHNTVSWYQQALGQGPQFIFQYYREEENGRGNFPPRFSGLQFPNYSSELNVNALELDDSALYLCASSLTSGAQETQYFGPGTRLLVL.

This clone was counted many times. J is TRBJ1-1 and V is TRBV27, with D unclear. Per germline, CDR1 MNHEY and CDR2 SMNVEV (reference sequence). CDR3 length equals 14 residues. V was clipped by 8 bases and J by 0 bases, with 13 bases between them. CDR3: CASSTGEVNTEAFF. CDR3 nucleotide sequence: TGTGCCAGCTCGACCGGGGAGGTGAACACTGAAGCTTTCTTT.

This clone came up a few times. V usage is TRBV30 and J usage is TRBJ1-2; a weak D match, TRBD1 (5 bases). The CDR3 spans 13 residues. V lost 8 bases to trimming and J lost 5 bases, with 18 bases between them. The V gene's germline CDR1 is GTSNPN and CDR2 SVGIG (reference sequence). DNA of the CDR3: TGTGCCGCATCAAAATCGACAGTTTATGGCTACACCTTC. It translates to CAASKSTVYGYTF.

In its sample, this clone was seen a few times. This chain connects TRBV30 to TRBJ2-5, with a possible D match to TRBD2 (5 bases). The CDR3 is 12 residues long. The V end lost 3 bases, the J end lost 5 bases, and 10 bases lay between the germline ends. CDR1 and CDR2 from the germline V gene are GTSNPN and SVGIG (reference sequence). The CDR3 DNA sequence: TGTGCCTGGAGGGCCCCGGGGGAGACCCAGTACTTC. This codes for CAWRAPGETQYF.

The chain carries TRBV7-2 and TRBJ1-1, with TRBD1 as a possible D gene (6 bases). Germline CDR1 reads SGHTA; CDR2 reads FQGNSA. The CDR3 consists of 15 residues. V lost 3 bases and J 4 bases, leaving 15 bases between the germline ends. The CDR3 is CASSFLHARGTEAFF. The CDR3 nucleotides are TGTGCCAGCAGCTTTCTCCACGCCAGGGGCACTGAAGCTTTCTTT.

The chain links TRBV30 to TRBJ2-3; 14 bases match TRBD2. The CDR3 loop spans 16 amino acids. Germline CDR1 GTSNPN, CDR2 SVGIG (reference sequence). J lost 4 bases, V lost 2 bases, and 5 bases had no gene match. This CDR3 reads CAWSLAGLAGADTQYF. The CDR3 nucleotides read TGTGCCTGGAGTCTAGCGGGACTAGCGGGAGCAGATACGCAGTATTTT. The whole variable domain, remainder taken from reference TRBV30 and TRBJ2-3, is SQTIHQWPATLVQPVGSPLSLECTVEGTSNPNLYWYRQAAGRGLQLLFYSVGIGQISSEVPQNLSASRPQDRQFILSSKKLLLSDSGFYLCAWSLAGLAGADTQYFGPGTRLTVL.

The chain couples TRBV6-6 to TRBJ2-4; D is possibly TRBD1 (6 bases). CDR1 is MNHNY and CDR2 is SVGAGI in the germline V gene (reference sequence). The V gene lost 3 bases and the J gene lost 6 bases, with 12 bases spanning the gap. This CDR3 comprises 14 residues. The CDR3 here is CASSYGGQRNIQYF. The CDR3 coding sequence is TGTGCCAGCAGTTATGGGGGCCAGCGAAACATTCAGTACTTC.